This TCR beta chain appears in the sequencing data of a study of CD8 T cells in ankylosing spondylitis listed by TCRdb under 2017. Study-level background: The study set out to find disease-linked TCR variants by profiling T cell receptor beta repertoires in ankylosing spondylitis patients and healthy donors. The whole study cohort included some 100 healthy donors and roughly 24 ankylosing spondylitis patients. Peripheral blood was sampled, and synovial fluid was also collected from ankylosing spondylitis patients. General conclusions and limits of the study: A CD8+ phenotype was shown by the disease-linked clones, which were found at relatively low frequencies in peripheral blood. Some motif variants were previously reported in synovial fluid and blood of reactive arthritis patients, suggesting common disease-initiation mechanisms. According to the report, matched synovial fluid samples from ankylosing spondylitis patients were significantly enriched for the disease-linked clones. Blood from ankylosing spondylitis patients appeared to be characterized by a TCR beta motif made up of seven or eight highly homologous amino acid variants.

The CDR3, cysteine through phenylalanine, is 15 amino acids long. The only DNA kept is the CDR3, 45 bases in frame from the first base. The germline V gene (reference sequence) gives CDR1 as MNHEY and CDR2 as SMNVEV. Clipping removes 2 bases from V and 3 bases from J, with 5 as the unmatched junction base count. This clonotype has at least ten counts. Its antigen is unknown. Base qualities are not provided; no much larger clone lies one nucleotide away. TCRdb names Illumina HiSeq 2500 as the instrument used. TCR beta libraries were prepared by quantitative 5'-RACE with molecular barcodes. On the authors' methods: A new computational method based on a probabilistic model of VDJ rearrangement was used to identify disease-linked TCR variants. The public reads were reprocessed in TCRdb via fastp at Q25 and MiXCR, keeping in-frame beta chains. For every CDR3 protein sequence, its rows merge into one entry that carries the most common genes and DNA. These V and J calls originate from TCRdb's pipeline instead of the authors' own analysis. The sample table shows 250,000 or so distinct CDR3 sequences, and under 20% are seen once. Around 33% of the sample lies in the top ten.

The sequence was obtained from a male donor with ankylosing spondylitis or in good health (not recorded which). Material: blood, either unsorted or a sorted T cell fraction (not recorded which). The chain is made from TRBV27 and TRBJ2-7, with TRBD1 identical over 9 junction bases. The DNA sequence is as follows: TGTGCCAGCAGTTTAGTGGGACAGGGCTTCTACGAGCAGTACTTC. Its protein reads: CASSLVGQGFYEQYF.